The 19 T cell receptor beta chains in this list originate from one sample, sequenced in a study of T cell repertoires in cytomegalovirus infection. Their recognized antigens are unknown. In TCRdb, the reads were re-called with MiXCR into one record per CDR3 protein. The profile shows fewer than 950,000 distinct CDR3 sequences, less than 35% of them singletons. The sequenced sample was cultured CD8+ T cells from PBMCs, obtained from culture after CMV antigen stimulation. The source is a human donor in good health (CMV status not recorded). Some clones in this sample may be carry-over from other donors' samples.

Only a few counts were recorded for this clonotype. V gene TRBV6-5 combines with J gene TRBJ1-2, with D uncertain. Germline-derived CDR1 and CDR2 are MNHEY and SVGAGI. This CDR3 has 13 residues. Trimming removed 5 bases at V and 5 bases at J, with 12 bases between. The CDR3 is CASSPNEEYGYTF. The CDR3 nucleotides are TGTGCCAGCAGTCCAAACGAGGAGTATGGCTACACCTTC.

A few counts support this clonotype. This sequence joins TRBV12-3 or TRBV12-4 and TRBJ2-3; D might be TRBD1 (6 bases). CDR3 size: 15 residues. Trimming cost V 5 bases and J 2 bases, with 14 bases left between them. CDR3 residues: CASSRTGPFTDTQYF. The CDR3 bases are TGTGCCAGCAGTCGTACAGGGCCCTTCACAGATACGCAGTATTTT.

The chain employs TRBV20-1 and TRBJ2-7; the D gene is possibly TRBD1 (6 bases). Germline CDR1 is DFQATT and CDR2 is SNEGSKA (reference sequence). The CDR3 sequence is 12 residues long. V was clipped by 7 bases and J by 3 bases, with 13 bases between them. In DNA, the CDR3 is TGCAGTGTTGAACAGGGTAGCTACGAGCAGTACTTC. It specifies CSVEQGSYEQYF.

The genes are TRBV6-6 and TRBJ2-5; TRBD1 might be the D (6 bases). Germline CDR1 is MNHNY and CDR2 is SVGAGI (reference sequence). The CDR3 is made up of 16 amino acids. V was cut by 2 bases and J by 4 bases, with 17 bases left in between. The CDR3 loop is CASSYTPQGLRETQYF. CDR3 nucleotide sequence: TGTGCCAGCAGTTACACGCCGCAGGGGCTGAGAGAGACCCAGTACTTC.

This clonotype was seen a handful of times. A read error is possible here, since a much larger clone lies one base away. The chain is built from TRBV7-3 and TRBJ2-1; 8 bases are shared with TRBD2. The CDR3 covers 14 residues. CDR1 SGHTA and CDR2 FQGTGA come from the germline V gene. The CDR3 is CVSSSTGGLTEQFF. CDR3 nucleotide sequence: TGTGTCAGCAGCTCAACGGGGGGGCTCACTGAGCAGTTCTTC.

This sequence joins TRBV6-2 or TRBV6-3 and TRBJ2-3, with 12 bases lining up with TRBD2. V shed 6 bases and J 4 bases; nucleotides not matched to a gene: 5. Germline-derived CDR1 and CDR2 are MNHEY and SVGEGT. The CDR3 totals 15 residues. The CDR3 DNA sequence: TGTGCCAGCAGGGGACTAGCGGGTTACCCAGATACGCAGTATTTT. Translating gives CASRGLAGYPDTQYF.

The rearrangement links TRBV5-6 to TRBJ2-5; D is uncertain. Germline V gene data show CDR1 as SGHDT and CDR2 as YYEEEE. The V gene lost 3 bases and the J gene lost 3 bases, with 9 bases spanning the gap. This CDR3 is 13 amino acids long. The CDR3 bases are TGTGCCAGCAGCTACGGCTGGAAAGAGACCCAGTACTTC. Translated: CASSYGWKETQYF.

There are a few counts of this clonotype. The rearrangement joins TRBV5-6 to TRBJ2-5; a possible D gene is TRBD1 (5 bases). The length of the CDR3 is 14 residues. Germline loops: CDR1 SGHDT, CDR2 YYEEEE. Between the trimmed V and J ends, which lost 4 bases and 7 bases, there was a span of 17 bases. CDR3 nucleotide sequence: TGTGCCAGCAGCAGGGCCTCAGGGTGGGCGACCCAGTACTTC. Protein sequence: CASSRASGWATQYF. Using reference TRBV5-6 and TRBJ2-5 for the parts outside the CDR3, the full variable domain is DAGVTQSPTHLIKTRGQQVTLRCSPKSGHDTVSWYQQALGQGPQFIFQYYEEEERQRGNFPDRFSGHQFPNYSSELNVNALLLGDSALYLCASSRASGWATQYFGPGTRLLVL.

DNA of the CDR3: TGTGCCACCAGCGATCCACAGAGGGGGACTGAAGCTTTCTTT. Amino acids: CATSDPQRGTEAFF. This sequence joins TRBV15 and TRBJ1-1, with D possibly matching TRBD1 (6 bases). V was trimmed by 5 bases and J by 5 bases, leaving 15 bases between them. The CDR3 runs to 14 residues. CDR1 LNHNV and CDR2 YYDKDF come from the germline V gene (reference sequence).

The gene calls are TRBV4-1 and TRBJ2-3, with a weak D call TRBD2 (6 bases). This CDR3 has 17 amino acids. Per germline, CDR1 MGHRA and CDR2 YSYEKL. The V gene lost 0 bases and the J gene lost 5 bases, with 18 bases spanning the gap. The CDR3 DNA sequence: TGCGCCAGCAGCCAAGATTCTTCGCGGGTGGAGGGAGATACGCAGTATTTT. It encodes CASSQDSSRVEGDTQYF.

The chain is built from TRBV11-2 and TRBJ2-1, with D tentatively TRBD1 (7 bases). Germline V CDR1 and CDR2: SGHAT, FQNNGV. CDR3 length: 16 amino acids. V lost 2 bases, J lost 7 bases, and 18 bases lay in between. CDR3 amino acids: CASSLQGGGASNEQFF. In DNA form, the CDR3 reads TGTGCCAGCAGCTTACAAGGAGGGGGCGCATCTAATGAGCAGTTCTTC.

This clonotype was detected a few times. This chain joins TRBV5-1 and TRBJ2-7; 9 bases line up with TRBD1. The germline gives CDR1 SGHRS, CDR2 YFSETQ. J was trimmed by 4 bases and V by 2 bases; bases with no gene match: 7. CDR3 length: 15 amino acids. The CDR3 is CASSFLQGAVYEQYF. CDR3 DNA: TGCGCCAGCAGCTTTCTACAGGGGGCGGTTTACGAGCAGTACTTC.

The gene calls are TRBV7-6 and TRBJ1-2, with a possible D match to TRBD1 (5 bases). Germline CDR1 reads SGHVS; CDR2 reads FNYEAQ. Trimming removed 4 bases at V and 3 bases at J, with 9 bases between. CDR3 length: 13 amino acids. In DNA, the CDR3 is TGTGCCAGCAGCTCCAGCAGGGACTATGGCTACACCTTC. The encoded protein is CASSSSRDYGYTF. Full variable domain (outside the CDR3, taken from reference TRBV7-6 and TRBJ1-2): GAGVSQSPRYKVTKRGQDVALRCDPISGHVSLYWYRQALGQGPEFLTYFNYEAQQDKSGLPNDRFSAERPEGSISTLTIQRTEQRDSAMYRCASSSSRDYGYTFGSGTRLTVV.

A note on this clonotype: With a much larger clone just one base away, this may be a read error. The chain recombines TRBV7-3 with TRBJ1-5; 7 bases agree with TRBD1. Germline V gene sequence: CDR1 SGHTA, CDR2 FQGTGA. CDR3 length: 17 residues. The CDR3 here is CANSLVGGIPSNQPQHF. The CDR3 nucleotides read TGTGCCAACAGCTTAGTAGGGGGCATACCGAGCAATCAGCCCCAGCATTTT.

The genes are TRBV7-6 and TRBJ1-1; D gene ambiguous. The CDR3 is made up of 14 amino acids. Trimming left V 1 base short and J 11 bases short, with 17 bases between. Germline V gene data show CDR1 as SGHVS and CDR2 as FNYEAQ. In DNA, the CDR3 is TGTGCCAGCAGCTTAGAAGGACCCCCAGCGAGCGCTTTCTTT. Its translation: CASSLEGPPASAFF.

A word on this clonotype: The junction departs from the called germline gene at one end, perhaps through a read error. The V and J genes are TRBV19 and TRBJ1-2, with 7 nucleotides matching TRBD1. The CDR3 covers 17 residues. Germline loops: CDR1 LNHDA, CDR2 SQIVND (reference sequence). CDR3 nucleotide sequence: TGTGCCAGTGGTATAGACGAGTATGACAGGGATATTTCCGGCTGCACCTTC. As protein: CASGIDEYDRDISGCTF.

The table lists this clonotype with a few counts. The chain links TRBV19 to TRBJ2-7; tentative D call: TRBD1 (6 bases). Germline lookup yields CDR1 LNHDA and CDR2 SQIVND (reference sequence). This CDR3 spans 15 amino acids. V gave up 6 bases and J gave up 5 bases, with 20 bases separating them. The CDR3 spells CASRAKGVNLDEQYF. CDR3 in DNA: TGTGCCAGTAGGGCCAAGGGGGTTAATTTGGACGAGCAGTACTTC.

The J gene is TRBJ2-2, the V gene TRBV24-1; 7 bases are shared with TRBD1. CDR1 is KGHDR, CDR2 SFDVKD, per germline. Losses at the gene ends were 2 bases for V and 6 bases for J; bases not matched to a gene: 8. CDR3 length: 16 amino acids. The DNA for the CDR3 is TGTGCCACCAGTGATTGGCGGACAGGTAACGCCGGGGAGCTGTTTTTT. Its translation: CATSDWRTGNAGELFF.

V is TRBV27 and J is TRBJ1-5; tentative D call: TRBD1 (5 bases). The CDR3 consists of 16 residues. Germline values: CDR1 MNHEY, CDR2 SMNVEV (reference sequence). Trimming took off 4 bases at V and 2 bases at J, with 15 bases between the two ends. The CDR3 reads CASSSSVLGGNQPQHF. CDR3 DNA: TGTGCCAGCAGTTCCTCGGTCCTGGGGGGCAATCAGCCCCAGCATTTT.